This record concerns one TCR beta chain sequence. Under the authors' procedure: How many nucleated cells were present was estimated from reference gene primer amplification. TCRdb's copy holds only in-frame clones and misses some; the assay was immunoSEQ multiplex PCR. The D gene and trimming were derived from the DNA, and the V and J assignments and clone size from that table. The sample lists about 250,000 clones; around 88% were seen once. The sample comes from a study of blood T cell repertoires in COVID-19. Overall study: Samples taken during acute and convalescent COVID-19 were collected in the United States, Italy and Spain.

Participant ages covered roughly 18 to 89 years across some 25 US areas. Recovered Cohort 3 donors showed two negative PCRs, clearance, or symptom resolution. After removal of 1 base from V and 0 bases from J, the junction contained 5 bases not matched to a gene. The length of the CDR3 is 16 residues. Germline CDR1 is SGHTS and CDR2 is YDEGEE. Sample: PBMCs or T cells enriched from blood (not recorded which). This chain links TRBV5-8 with TRBJ2-3; 7 nucleotides agree with TRBD2. The TCR sequence derives from a man aged 35 to 55 who had recovered from COVID-19. The CDR3 here is CASSLSGDTSTDTQYF. The CDR3, as DNA: TGTGCCAGCAGCTTGAGCGGGGATACTAGCACAGATACGCAGTATTTT.